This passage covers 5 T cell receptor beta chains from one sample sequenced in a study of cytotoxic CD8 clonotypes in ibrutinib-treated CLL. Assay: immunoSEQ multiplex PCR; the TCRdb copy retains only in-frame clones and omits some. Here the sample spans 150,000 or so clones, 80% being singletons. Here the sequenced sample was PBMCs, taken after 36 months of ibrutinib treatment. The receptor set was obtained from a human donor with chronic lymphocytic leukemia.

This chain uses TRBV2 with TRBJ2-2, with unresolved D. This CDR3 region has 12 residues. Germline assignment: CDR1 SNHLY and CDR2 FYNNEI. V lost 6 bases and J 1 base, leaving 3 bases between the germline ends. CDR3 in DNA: TGTGCCAGCAGAGAGAACACCGGGGAGCTGTTTTTT. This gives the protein CASRENTGELFF. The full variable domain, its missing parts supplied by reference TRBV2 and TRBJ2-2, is EPEVTQTPSHQVTQMGQEVILRCVPISNHLYFYWYRQILGQKVEFLVSFYNNEISEKSEIFDDQFSVERPDGSNFTLKIRSTKLEDSAMYFCASRENTGELFFGEGSRLTVL.

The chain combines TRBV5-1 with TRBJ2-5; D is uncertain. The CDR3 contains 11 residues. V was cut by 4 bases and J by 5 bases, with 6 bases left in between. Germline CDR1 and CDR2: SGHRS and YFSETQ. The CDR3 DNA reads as TGCGCCAGCAGCCATCGGGAGACCCAGTACTTC. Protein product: CASSHRETQYF.

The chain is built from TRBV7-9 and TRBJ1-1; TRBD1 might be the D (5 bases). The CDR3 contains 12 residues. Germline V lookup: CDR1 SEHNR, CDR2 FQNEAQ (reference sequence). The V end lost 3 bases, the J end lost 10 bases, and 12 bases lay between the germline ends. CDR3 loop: CASSLVGRGAFF. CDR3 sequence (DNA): TGTGCCAGCAGCTTGGTAGGGAGGGGAGCTTTCTTT.

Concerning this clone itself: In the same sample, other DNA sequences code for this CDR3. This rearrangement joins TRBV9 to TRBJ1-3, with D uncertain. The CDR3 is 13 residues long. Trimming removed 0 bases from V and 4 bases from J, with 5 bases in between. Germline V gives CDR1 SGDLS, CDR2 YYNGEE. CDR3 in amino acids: CASSVDSGNTIYF. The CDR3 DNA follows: TGTGCCAGCAGCGTAGACTCAGGAAACACCATATATTTT.

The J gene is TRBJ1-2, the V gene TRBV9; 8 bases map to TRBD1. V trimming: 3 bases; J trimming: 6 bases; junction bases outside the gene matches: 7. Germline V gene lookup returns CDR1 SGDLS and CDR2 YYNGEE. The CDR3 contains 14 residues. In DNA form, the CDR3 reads TGTGCCAGCAGCGGTAGAGCACAGGGGGATGGCTACACCTTC. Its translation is CASSGRAQGDGYTF.